The sequence of this T cell receptor beta chain was determined in a study of vaccination effects on CD4 cells after COVID-19 (dated by TCRdb to the early 2020s). General notes on the study: Each participant received two doses of an mRNA SARS-CoV-2 vaccine, either BNT162b2 or mRNA-1273. Cultures from other donors in the study were sequenced using the Oncomine TCR Beta short-read assay on an Illumina iSeq 100. The full study included ten to eleven COVID-19 convalescent patients and a few SARS-CoV-2-naive healthy vaccine recipients. SARS-CoV-2 spike-specific CD4+ TCR repertoires were compared before and after mRNA vaccination in COVID-19 convalescent patients and in infection-naive vaccine recipients. Pre-vaccine samples were drawn from a couple of convalescent patients 16 days and one week before the first dose, at 142 and 148 days after COVID-19 diagnosis. General study outcomes and caveats: In convalescent patients, the post-vaccine spike-reactive repertoire consisted mainly of new vaccine-induced clones, largely distinct from infection-induced clones. At late post-vaccination timepoints, both infection-induced and vaccine-induced clones showed marked clonal contraction, consistent with waning T cell responses. Limitations of the study were the small number of convalescent patients and the absence of early post-infection timepoints.

Library creation used the immunoSEQ multiplex PCR assay. DNA from the cultured, isolated CD4+ T cells was subjected to TCR beta CDR3 sequencing. Turning to the authors' computational methods: The analysis removed non-productive TCR sequences, trimmed reads to the CDR3 region, and retained only CDR3s that were 7 or more amino acids long. Antigen-specific clonotypes were identified using the MANAFEST web app by comparison of expansion in peptide wells against reference cultures. To be called positive, a clone needed expansion at FDR<0.05 compared with the reference and with all other wells, an odds ratio greater than 5, and a frequency greater than 0.1% in two replicate wells. A clonotype was defined as cross-reactive if the clonotype was significantly expanded both in SARS-CoV-2 spike wells and in at least one common cold coronavirus spike condition. CDR3 similarity was assessed by Levenshtein distance using the stringdist R package, and unrooted trees were constructed with ape in R 3.6.1. The source is immuneACCESS, and TCRdb retained only in-frame sequences with V and J called. Part of the clones is not carried over; for the studies checked, unresolved V genes explain less than half of this, and the remainder is unexplained. V and J calls plus clone size are reproduced from that table; the DNA served to infer D and trimming. For this sample there are tens of thousands of clones; approximately 72% appear just once. About 37% of the sample is in the top ten clones.

To identify antigen-specific CD4+ T cell clonotypes by their expansion, the ViraFEST assay first stimulated PBMC with viral peptide pools and then applied TCR sequencing. After around ten days of culture, CD4+ T cells were isolated with the EasySep CD4+ T cell isolation kit. Convalescent patients had PCR-confirmed SARS-CoV-2 infection between March and December 2020, before Alpha, Beta and Delta variants emerged in the United States. Roughly 2.1 million PBMC per well were cultured in IMDM with 5% human AB serum, 9 to 10 IU/ml IL-2 and gentamicin, plus 10 ug/ml peptides. On days 3 and 7, half of the culture medium was replaced with fresh IL-2-containing medium. Unless noted otherwise, every peptide stimulation condition was grown in triplicate wells. Using Ficoll-Paque Plus gradient centrifugation, PBMC were separated from whole blood and then either used fresh or cryopreserved at -140C. Genomic DNA was extracted from cultured CD4+ T cells with the QIAamp micro DNA kit.

As concerns this clone: What this receptor recognizes is not known. Nothing much larger sits one base from this clone, and base qualities are not available.

Its CDR3 holds 15 amino acids, cysteine through phenylalanine. The DNA shown is the 45-base CDR3, in frame from base 1. V was cut back by 5 bases and J by 2 bases, leaving a gap of 15 bases between them. CDR1 and CDR2, looked up from the germline V gene, are MNHEY and SVGEGT. Rearrangement joined TRBV6-2 or TRBV6-3 to TRBJ1-2; TRBD1 is a weak D gene call, 6 bases matching. The TCR originated in a human donor who had a prior SARS-CoV-2 infection. This sample comprised CD4+ T cells from PBMCs cultured with a peptide pool, obtained before COVID-19 vaccination. The nucleotide sequence is given as TGTGCCAGCAGTCTACAGGGAGGCCTCAACTATGGCTACACCTTC. It is translated as CASSLQGGLNYGYTF.